This entry lists 18 T cell receptor beta chains sequenced from one sample in a study of regulatory T cells in long-lasting Graves disease. Building the TCR beta libraries relied on iRepertoire HTBI primers, and CDR3 regions underwent Arm-PCR. Using its own MiXCR run on the multiplex PCR reads, TCRdb lists one record per CDR3 protein. This repertoire shows about 420,000 distinct CDR3 sequences, around 20% found once; its top ten account for approximately 26%. The time point here: persistent/refractory GD, antithyroid drugs over 5 years with positive TRAb. Preparation of the TCR library used RNA extracted from PBMCs. The source material was peripheral blood mononuclear cells (PBMCs), sampled when the disease was refractory, from a patient treated with antithyroid drugs. The receptors derive from a female donor with Graves disease.

This clonotype was detected a few times. The chain uses TRBV3-1 and TRBJ1-2, with a tentative D call TRBD1 (6 bases). The CDR3 sequence is 16 residues long. Between the trimmed V and J ends, which lost 0 bases and 2 bases, there was a span of 13 bases. The V gene's germline CDR1 is LGHDT and CDR2 YNNKEL (reference sequence). DNA for the CDR3: TGTGCCAGCAGCCAAGATCAGGGGATGTCGAACTATGGCTACACCTTC. This sequence encodes CASSQDQGMSNYGYTF.

In this sample, this clonotype turned up many times. The chain carries TRBV20-1 and TRBJ2-7; TRBD2 aligns across 7 bases. V shed 1 base, J shed 2 bases, and the junction held 8 bases outside the gene matches. From germline, CDR1 is DFQATT and CDR2 SNEGSKA (reference sequence). This CDR3 spans 15 amino acids. The CDR3 reads CSARVSREMTYEQYF. For the CDR3, the DNA is TGCAGTGCTAGAGTCTCGCGGGAGATGACCTACGAGCAGTACTTC.

This clonotype was counted ten times or more. V gene TRBV28 combines with J gene TRBJ2-7, with 9 bases aligning to TRBD1. The CDR3 spans 15 residues. After removal of 4 bases from V and 5 bases from J, the junction contained 9 bases not matched to a gene. Germline V gene sequence: CDR1 MDHEN, CDR2 SYDVKM. The CDR3 sequence is CASSSSGTGFHEQYF. In nucleotides, the CDR3 is TGTGCCAGCAGTTCCTCCGGGACAGGGTTTCACGAGCAGTACTTC.

In this sample, this clonotype turned up once. A much larger clone sits a single nucleotide away, making a read error possible. This sequence joins TRBV27 and TRBJ1-1, with no clear D. CDR3 size: 14 residues. Germline lookup yields CDR1 MNHEY and CDR2 SMNVEV (reference sequence). The germline V and J ends were trimmed by 6 bases and 0 bases, with 11 bases remaining between them. DNA for the CDR3: TGTGCCAGCAGCTCTGTACGTATGAACACTGAAGCTTTCTTT. Translating gives CASSSVRMNTEAFF.

This clonotype was observed a handful of times. The gene calls are TRBV18 and TRBJ2-7; 7 bases match TRBD1. The junction had 5 bases not matched to a gene; V was cut back by 1 base and J by 2 bases. CDR1 is KGHSH, CDR2 LQKENI, per germline. The CDR3 totals 15 residues. The CDR3 is CASSPQGATAYEQYF. Here the CDR3 DNA reads TGTGCCAGCTCACCACAGGGGGCGACCGCCTACGAGCAGTACTTC.

This chain links TRBV6-5 with TRBJ1-1; D gene unclear. In germline, CDR1 is MNHEY, CDR2 SVGAGI. This CDR3 is built from 16 residues. V lost 2 bases to trimming and J lost 0 bases, with 13 bases between them. The CDR3 region is CASSYRGISVNTEAFF. The DNA of the CDR3 is TGTGCCAGCAGTTACCGGGGAATAAGCGTGAACACTGAAGCTTTCTTT.

This clonotype has a count of ten or more. The chain couples TRBV2 to TRBJ2-4; 9 bases are shared with TRBD1. Germline values: CDR1 SNHLY, CDR2 FYNNEI. V lost 6 bases, J lost 4 bases, and 4 bases stayed unmatched. The CDR3 sequence is 14 residues long. The CDR3 loop is CASSRGTGKNIQYF. The CDR3 DNA reads TGTGCCAGCAGCCGGGGGACAGGGAAAAACATTCAGTACTTC.

V gene TRBV9 combines with J gene TRBJ2-5, with TRBD1 identical over 10 bases. The CDR3 extends over 14 amino acids. Unmatched junction bases numbered 3, after V lost 0 bases and J lost 7 bases. Per the germline V gene, CDR1 is SGDLS and CDR2 is YYNGEE. CDR3 bases: TGTGCCAGCAGCGTAGGGGACAGGGGCTGGACCCAGTACTTC. Translating it yields CASSVGDRGWTQYF.

This clonotype was picked up a small number of times. The V and J genes are TRBV5-6 and TRBJ1-1, with D possibly being TRBD1 (5 bases). Trimming cost V 3 bases and J 5 bases, with 11 bases left between them. In germline, CDR1 is SGHDT, CDR2 YYEEEE. This CDR3 is 13 amino acids long. CDR3 sequence reads: CASSSPGATEAFF. The CDR3 DNA sequence: TGTGCCAGCAGCTCTCCCGGGGCGACTGAAGCTTTCTTT.

This chain uses TRBV14 with TRBJ2-7; possible D gene TRBD2, 7 bases. The CDR3 loop spans 16 amino acids. The germline CDR1 and CDR2 sequences are SGHDN and FVKESK. Trimming removed 3 bases at V and 5 bases at J, with 20 bases between. CDR3 nucleotide sequence: TGTGCCAGCAGCCAGGGCGGGGGCATCCTATCCCACGAGCAGTACTTC. Its protein is CASSQGGGILSHEQYF.

This clonotype was counted between two and nine times. This may stem from a read error, because a much larger clone lies one nucleotide away. V usage is TRBV28 and J usage is TRBJ2-7; 8 bases are shared with TRBD1. The CDR3 totals 16 residues. Germline values: CDR1 MDHEN, CDR2 SYDVKM. Trimming at V came to 7 bases and at J to 5 bases, leaving 16 bases not matched to a gene. The CDR3 reads CASNSAAGGEVDEQYF. The DNA of the CDR3 is TGTGCCAGCAATTCGGCTGCAGGGGGCGAAGTTGACGAGCAGTACTTC. The full variable domain, rest sourced from reference TRBV28 and TRBJ2-7, is DVKVTQSSRYLVKRTGEKVFLECVQDMDHENMFWYRQDPGLGLRLIYFSYDVKMKEKGDIPEGYSVSREKKERFSLILESASTNQTSMYLCASNSAAGGEVDEQYFGPGTRLTVT.

This clonotype was counted at least ten times. V and J are TRBV20-1 and TRBJ1-4; tentatively, D is TRBD1 (5 bases). V lost 3 bases, J lost 8 bases, and 16 bases lay in between. The CDR3 is made up of 14 amino acids. CDR1 is DFQATT and CDR2 is SNEGSKA in the germline V gene (reference sequence). This CDR3 reads CSARPPGLNEKLFF. The CDR3 DNA reads TGCAGTGCTAGGCCACCGGGACTCAACGAAAAACTGTTTTTT.

A few counts support this clonotype. The V call is TRBV7-2, the J call TRBJ2-7; 11 nucleotides match TRBD2. Per germline, CDR1 SGHTA and CDR2 FQGNSA. V trimming: 2 bases; J trimming: 4 bases; junction bases outside the gene matches: 4. CDR3 size: 15 residues. The DNA of the CDR3 is TGTGCCAGCAGCTTAAGTAGCGGGAGGGTTTACGAGCAGTACTTC. Its protein is CASSLSSGRVYEQYF.

This clonotype was seen a handful of times. The J gene is TRBJ1-2, the V gene TRBV20-1; possibly TRBD1 for D (6 bases). CDR3 length equals 17 residues. Trimming pared 0 bases from V and 0 bases from J, leaving 17 bases between. The germline gives CDR1 DFQATT, CDR2 SNEGSKA (reference sequence). The CDR3 DNA reads TGCAGTGCTAGAGATAGTACAGGGCCAAAATCTAACTATGGCTACACCTTC. It is translated as CSARDSTGPKSNYGYTF.

The V and J genes are TRBV6-2 or TRBV6-3 and TRBJ2-7; the D gene is possibly TRBD2 (6 bases). The CDR3 contains 16 residues. CDR1 MNHEY and CDR2 SVGEGT come from the germline V gene. Trimming shortened V by 6 bases and J by 6 bases, and 24 bases separated the two germline ends. The CDR3 DNA follows: TGTGCCAGCAGCGCTCCGGGACTGCCTCACCCATCCGAGCAGTACTTC. Its translation is CASSAPGLPHPSEQYF.

This clonotype was detected many times. This chain links TRBV11-2 with TRBJ2-5; maybe TRBD1 (5 bases). The V and J ends lost 1 base and 3 bases respectively, with 15 bases between them. CDR1 is SGHAT, CDR2 FQNNGV, per germline. CDR3 size: 16 residues. The CDR3 bases are TGTGCCAGCAGCTTAGTCTCGACCACAGGTGAAGAGACCCAGTACTTC. It is translated as CASSLVSTTGEETQYF.

The sample holds many counts of this clonotype. This chain uses TRBV28 with TRBJ1-1, with 10 bases fitting TRBD1. V lost 5 bases and J lost 5; bases outside the gene matches: 8. The CDR3 sequence is 15 residues long. Germline V gene sequence: CDR1 MDHEN, CDR2 SYDVKM. The CDR3 bases are TGTGCCAGCAGTGTATCCGGGACAGGGGTTACTGAAGCTTTCTTT. Its protein product is CASSVSGTGVTEAFF.

This clonotype was found many times. V gene TRBV20-1 combines with J gene TRBJ2-5, with 10 positions matching TRBD2. CDR1 and CDR2 (germline): DFQATT, SNEGSKA (reference sequence). The CDR3 is 15 residues long. V lost 4 bases, J lost 6 bases, and 11 bases stayed unmatched. The CDR3 nucleotides are TGCAGTGCTATCGAGCGGGAGGGTGAAGAAAAGACCCAGTACTTC. Translation gives CSAIEREGEEKTQYF.